The rows below give T cell receptor beta chains drawn from one sample of a study of cytomegalovirus exposure and HLA in healthy donors. This table comes from immunoSEQ multiplex PCR, and its TCRdb copy is limited to in-frame clones, with some not included. In the table there are around 65,000 clones, less than 70% of which are singletons. Sequenced: PBMCs. The source of these receptors is a man aged 30 to 45 in good health and CMV-seronegative. The CDR3 runs from the conserved cysteine through the conserved F or W. D genes are given only for firm matches. The listing skips clone size in some rows; elsewhere it reads once, few, many or a size class.

d_call: TRBD1; v_call: TRBV27; j_call: TRBJ1-1; clone_size: -; cdr3_aa: CASSDNGQATEAFF; cdr3_nt: TGTGCCAGCAGTGACAACGGACAGGCCACTGAAGCTTTCTTT
d_call: -; v_call: TRBV12-1; j_call: TRBJ2-7; clone_size: few; cdr3_aa: CANGGAMWQYF; cdr3_nt: TGTGCCAACGGGGGGGCCATGTGGCAGTACTTC
d_call: TRBD2; v_call: TRBV6-6; j_call: TRBJ2-7; clone_size: few; cdr3_aa: CASTPAGGPYEQYF; cdr3_nt: TGTGCCAGCACCCCCGCGGGGGGCCCCTACGAGCAGTACTTC
d_call: TRBD1; v_call: TRBV9; j_call: TRBJ1-2; clone_size: -; cdr3_aa: CASSGGQGAALYGYTF; cdr3_nt: TGTGCCAGCAGCGGGGGACAGGGGGCCGCCCTTTATGGCTACACCTTC
d_call: -; v_call: TRBV5-8; j_call: TRBJ1-2; clone_size: few; cdr3_aa: CASSLAFPNYGYTF; cdr3_nt: TGTGCCAGCAGCTTGGCGTTCCCTAACTATGGCTACACCTTC
d_call: TRBD1; v_call: TRBV29-1; j_call: TRBJ1-4; clone_size: -; cdr3_aa: CSVGKDRRRNEKLFF; cdr3_nt: TGCAGCGTTGGAAAGGACAGGAGGCGAAATGAAAAACTGTTTTTT
d_call: -; v_call: TRBV7-2; j_call: TRBJ1-6; clone_size: -; cdr3_aa: CASNFSPRGDSPLHF; cdr3_nt: TGTGCCAGCAACTTTTCGCCTCGAGGCGATTCACCCCTCCACTTT
d_call: TRBD1; v_call: TRBV6-1; j_call: TRBJ2-1; clone_size: -; cdr3_aa: CASSDGTGGSYNEQFF; cdr3_nt: TGTGCCAGCAGTGATGGGACAGGGGGCTCCTACAATGAGCAGTTCTTC
d_call: TRBD1; v_call: TRBV7-9; j_call: TRBJ1-1; clone_size: -; cdr3_aa: CASSLVVGGAGAFF; cdr3_nt: TGTGCCAGCAGCTTAGTTGTAGGGGGCGCGGGAGCTTTCTTT
d_call: TRBD2; v_call: TRBV6-1; j_call: TRBJ2-5; clone_size: few; cdr3_aa: CASWGLAGGRETQYF; cdr3_nt: TGTGCCAGCTGGGGACTAGCGGGGGGGAGGGAGACCCAGTACTTC
d_call: TRBD2; v_call: TRBV4-1; j_call: TRBJ2-7; clone_size: -; cdr3_aa: CASSPGTSGGLREQYF; cdr3_nt: TGCGCCAGCAGCCCGGGGACTAGCGGGGGTCTAAGGGAGCAGTACTTC
d_call: -; v_call: TRBV19; j_call: TRBJ1-2; clone_size: -; cdr3_aa: CASSPHRQLYGYTF; cdr3_nt: TGTGCCAGCTCACCCCACCGACAGCTCTATGGCTACACCTTC
d_call: -; v_call: TRBV15; j_call: TRBJ1-5; clone_size: -; cdr3_aa: CATSRDRGGQPQHF; cdr3_nt: TGTGCCACCAGCAGAGATCGGGGGGGACAGCCCCAGCATTTT
d_call: -; v_call: TRBV6-1; j_call: TRBJ2-3; clone_size: -; cdr3_aa: CASSEAEGSTDTQYF; cdr3_nt: TGTGCCAGCAGTGAAGCGGAGGGTAGCACAGATACGCAGTATTTT
d_call: -; v_call: TRBV2; j_call: TRBJ2-1; clone_size: few; cdr3_aa: CASSRRDWSSYNEQFF; cdr3_nt: TGTGCCAGCAGTAGAAGGGACTGGAGCTCCTACAATGAGCAGTTCTTC
d_call: -; v_call: TRBV7-2; j_call: TRBJ1-1; clone_size: few; cdr3_aa: CASSLVPGDTEAFF; cdr3_nt: TGTGCCAGCAGCTTAGTTCCTGGAGACACTGAAGCTTTCTTT
d_call: -; v_call: TRBV5-1; j_call: TRBJ2-5; clone_size: -; cdr3_aa: CASSSSQEETQYF; cdr3_nt: TGCGCCAGCAGCTCATCACAGGAGGAGACCCAGTACTTC
d_call: -; v_call: TRBV7-8; j_call: TRBJ2-5; clone_size: -; cdr3_aa: CASSPPTEYLTETQYF; cdr3_nt: TGTGCCAGCAGCCCACCTACAGAATATTTGACAGAGACCCAGTACTTC
d_call: TRBD2; v_call: TRBV25-1; j_call: TRBJ2-1; clone_size: -; cdr3_aa: CASRGLAGGLGLGQFF; cdr3_nt: TGTGCCAGCAGGGGACTAGCGGGGGGCCTGGGATTAGGGCAGTTCTTC
d_call: TRBD2; v_call: TRBV7-2; j_call: TRBJ2-3; clone_size: -; cdr3_aa: CASRPSGGGTDTQYF; cdr3_nt: TGTGCCAGCAGGCCTAGCGGGGGCGGCACAGATACGCAGTATTTT
d_call: -; v_call: TRBV14; j_call: TRBJ2-5; clone_size: few; cdr3_aa: CASSHDGEVETQYF; cdr3_nt: TGTGCCAGCAGCCATGACGGGGAGGTGGAGACCCAGTACTTC
d_call: TRBD1; v_call: TRBV5-1; j_call: TRBJ1-1; clone_size: -; cdr3_aa: CASSLVGGAETEAFF; cdr3_nt: TGCGCCAGCAGCTTGGTAGGGGGCGCTGAAACTGAAGCTTTCTTT
d_call: TRBD1; v_call: TRBV7-9; j_call: TRBJ2-5; clone_size: -; cdr3_aa: CASSSRDRVAETQYF; cdr3_nt: TGTGCCAGCAGCTCCAGGGACAGGGTAGCGGAGACCCAGTACTTC
d_call: TRBD1; v_call: TRBV9; j_call: TRBJ2-5; clone_size: once; cdr3_aa: CASSVAGTGGETQYF; cdr3_nt: TGTGCCAGCAGCGTAGCCGGGACAGGGGGTGAGACCCAGTACTTC
d_call: -; v_call: TRBV9; j_call: TRBJ2-3; clone_size: -; cdr3_aa: CASSVMDTQYF; cdr3_nt: TGTGCCAGCAGCGTCATGGATACGCAGTATTTT
d_call: -; v_call: TRBV7-9; j_call: TRBJ2-3; clone_size: -; cdr3_aa: CASSFGLSSTDTQYF; cdr3_nt: TGTGCCAGCAGCTTTGGCTTGTCTAGCACAGATACGCAGTATTTT
d_call: -; v_call: TRBV25-1; j_call: TRBJ1-5; clone_size: few; cdr3_aa: CASSEGSGSNQPQHF; cdr3_nt: TGTGCCAGCAGTGAAGGCAGCGGGAGCAATCAGCCCCAGCATTTT
d_call: -; v_call: TRBV7-2; j_call: TRBJ1-4; clone_size: -; cdr3_aa: CASSLGGRGNEKLFF; cdr3_nt: TGTGCCAGCAGCTTGGGTGGCAGGGGCAATGAAAAACTGTTTTTT
d_call: TRBD2; v_call: TRBV6-5; j_call: TRBJ2-7; clone_size: -; cdr3_aa: CASKRTSGSYEQYF; cdr3_nt: TGTGCCAGCAAACGGACTAGCGGGTCCTACGAGCAGTACTTC